Included here is one T cell receptor beta chain sequence, with context. Its antigen remains unknown. In TCRdb, the RT-PCR reads were re-called with MiXCR into one record per CDR3 protein. The sample has some 500,000 distinct CDR3 sequences; 25% are singletons. The sample belongs to a study of response to subunit inactivated influenza vaccine. Study outcomes and limitations: Researchers suggested that each seasonal influenza vaccination recruits few new T cells.

V dropped 4 bases and J dropped 8 bases, with 16 bases sitting between them. The CDR3 is 14 amino acids. Germline V gene lookup returns CDR1 SGHRS and CDR2 YFSETQ. This sequence was found in a man aged 50-60 years who received an inactivated influenza vaccine. The V gene is TRBV5-1, the J gene TRBJ2-4; D is tentatively TRBD1 or TRBD2 (5 bases each). The sequencing used CD4+ T cells sorted from PBMCs, collected more than 4 days after vaccination. CDR3 amino acids: CASSTRDGGDIQYF. The CDR3 bases are TGCGCCAGCAGCACAAGGGACGGTGGAGACATTCAGTACTTC.